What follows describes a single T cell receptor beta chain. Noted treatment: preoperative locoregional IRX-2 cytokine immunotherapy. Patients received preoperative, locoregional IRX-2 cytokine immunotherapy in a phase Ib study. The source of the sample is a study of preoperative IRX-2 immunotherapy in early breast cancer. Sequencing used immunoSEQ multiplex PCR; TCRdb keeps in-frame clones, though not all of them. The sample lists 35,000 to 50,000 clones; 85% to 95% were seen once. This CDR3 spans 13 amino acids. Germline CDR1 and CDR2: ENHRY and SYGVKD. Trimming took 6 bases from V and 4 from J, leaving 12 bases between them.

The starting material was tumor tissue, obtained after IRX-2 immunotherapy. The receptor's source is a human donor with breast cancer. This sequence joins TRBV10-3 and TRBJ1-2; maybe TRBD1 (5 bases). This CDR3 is CAISGTGLYGYTF. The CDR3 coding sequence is TGTGCCATCAGCGGTACAGGACTCTATGGCTACACCTTC.